This is a list of T cell receptor beta chains from one sample in a study of blood T cell repertoires in COVID-19. Sequencing was performed with immunoSEQ multiplex PCR; in TCRdb, only in-frame clones are kept and a portion is missing. The table has 250,000 to 400,000 clones, around 90% seen once. Material for sequencing was peripheral blood. The source is a woman aged 25 to 39 with COVID-19, enrolled during active disease. CDR3s include the opening cysteine and the closing phenylalanine or tryptophan. Fields, in order: D gene, V gene, clone size, J gene, CDR3 protein, CDR3 DNA. D genes are given only for firm matches. Not every row has a clone size; where given, it reads once, few, many or a size class.

d_gene: TRBD2
v_gene: TRBV24-1
abundance: few
j_gene: TRBJ2-7
CDR3aa: CATSPGGVHEQYF
CDR3nt: TGTGCCACCAGTCCGGGAGGGGTCCACGAGCAGTACTTC

d_gene: TRBD1
v_gene: TRBV19
abundance: .
j_gene: TRBJ1-2
CDR3aa: CASSNGTGALTNYGYTF
CDR3nt: TGTGCCAGTAGTAATGGGACAGGGGCCCTTACTAACTATGGCTACACCTTC

d_gene: TRBD2
v_gene: TRBV28
abundance: once
j_gene: TRBJ2-6
CDR3aa: CASSPGTSGSTGANVLTF
CDR3nt: TGTGCCAGCAGCCCAGGGACTAGCGGGAGTACTGGGGCCAACGTCCTGACTTTC

d_gene: TRBD1
v_gene: TRBV4-1
abundance: .
j_gene: TRBJ1-4
CDR3aa: CASSQGQGSTNEKLFF
CDR3nt: TGCGCCAGCAGCCAGGGACAGGGTTCGACTAATGAAAAACTGTTTTTT

d_gene: TRBD1
v_gene: TRBV30
abundance: .
j_gene: TRBJ2-3
CDR3aa: CAWQGGTDTQYF
CDR3nt: TGTGCCTGGCAGGGGGGCACAGATACGCAGTATTTT

d_gene: TRBD2
v_gene: TRBV7-3
abundance: .
j_gene: TRBJ2-1
CDR3aa: CASSGGLAGGKNEQFF
CDR3nt: TGTGCCAGCAGCGGGGGACTAGCGGGAGGGAAAAATGAGCAGTTCTTC

d_gene: .
v_gene: TRBV9
abundance: .
j_gene: TRBJ1-4
CDR3aa: CASSVKSLGHEKLFF
CDR3nt: TGTGCCAGCAGCGTAAAGTCTCTCGGTCATGAAAAACTGTTTTTT

d_gene: TRBD2
v_gene: TRBV10-1
abundance: .
j_gene: TRBJ2-3
CDR3aa: CASSESSSGGTDTQYF
CDR3nt: TGCGCCAGCAGTGAGTCCTCATCGGGGGGGACAGATACGCAGTATTTT

d_gene: TRBD2
v_gene: TRBV27
abundance: .
j_gene: TRBJ2-7
CDR3aa: CASSPWTSGSYEQYF
CDR3nt: TGTGCCAGCAGTCCTTGGACTAGCGGGAGCTACGAGCAGTACTTC

d_gene: .
v_gene: TRBV6-6
abundance: .
j_gene: TRBJ1-3
CDR3aa: CASSYSGGAGNTIYF
CDR3nt: TGTGCCAGCAGTTACTCGGGGGGGGCTGGAAACACCATATATTTT